This T cell receptor beta chain was sequenced during a study of response to subunit inactivated influenza vaccine. Regarding this clonotype: The antigen is not known.

One entry per CDR3 protein, called by TCRdb with MiXCR from the RT-PCR reads. Found here are around 710,000 distinct CDR3 sequences, approximately 15% of them singletons; the top ten hold 6.5% to 8.5%. Study observations and caveats: It was suggested by the authors that few new T cells are recruited by each seasonal influenza vaccination.

V lost 6 bases to trimming and J lost 5 bases; unmatched junction nucleotides: 3. The CDR3 runs 12 residues. The chain links TRBV12-3 or TRBV12-4 to TRBJ2-5; TRBD1 agrees at 7 bases. The sequence derives from a man in his fifties or sixties who received an inactivated influenza vaccine. Here the sequenced sample was PBMCs from blood, taken 14 days before vaccination. CDR3 nucleotides: TGTGCCAGCAGACAGGGGCTGGAGACCCAGTACTTC. Amino acid sequence: CASRQGLETQYF.